Listed below are T cell receptor beta chains from one sample, sequenced in a study of beta chain features in type 1 diabetes. The method was immunoSEQ multiplex PCR; TCRdb's version includes in-frame clones alone and lacks a portion of them. This sample carries about 390,000 clones, over 9% of them seen once, and the ten largest clones take about 0.64%. Sample: central memory CD4+ T cells from blood. The receptors stem from a man younger than 40 with type 1 diabetes. Each CDR3 is given with its conserved first and last residue. Each record gives: CDR3 length, D gene, clone size, V gene, J gene, CDR3 DNA, CDR3 protein. A D gene is named only where the DNA matches it firmly. Size tells how often a clone was seen (once, few, many) or the class of an expanded clone, and some rows leave it out.

>14|.|.|TRBV29-1|TRBJ1-3
TGCAGCGTTGAGACGCCGAGCTCTGGAAACACCATATATTTT
CSVETPSSGNTIYF
>19|TRBD1|many|TRBV14|TRBJ2-6
TGTGCCAGCAGCCAAGATAAAGGGACAGGAGGCTCTGGGGCCAACGTCCTGACTTTC
CASSQDKGTGGSGANVLTF
>17|TRBD1|few|TRBV29-1|TRBJ2-3
TGCAGCGTTGGGCTCGGGACAGCCCGAGGAGGCACAGATACGCAGTATTTT
CSVGLGTARGGTDTQYF
>17|.|few|TRBV14|TRBJ2-2
TGTGCCAGCAGCCAAGTTGGGACATTCGTTCGCCCCGGGGAGCTGTTTTTT
CASSQVGTFVRPGELFF
>15|TRBD1|.|TRBV7-2|TRBJ2-1
TGTGCCAGCAGTTACAGGACAGGGGGCTACAATGAGCAGTTCTTC
CASSYRTGGYNEQFF
>12|TRBD2|few|TRBV28|TRBJ2-7
TGTGCCAGCACTACTAGCGCCTACGAGCAGTACTTC
CASTTSAYEQYF
>16|TRBD1|.|TRBV4-1|TRBJ2-1
TGCGCCAGCAGCCGGGTCGGACAGGGGGAGGGCAATGAGCAGTTCTTC
CASSRVGQGEGNEQFF
>15|.|few|TRBV5-6|TRBJ2-5
TGTGCCAGCGATGATCGATCGGGGCAGCAAGAGACCCAGTACTTC
CASDDRSGQQETQYF
>15|.|.|TRBV7-8|TRBJ2-7
TGTGCCAGCAGCGCCCGGGGAATTAATACCTACGAGCAGTACTTC
CASSARGINTYEQYF
>14|.|.|TRBV28|TRBJ2-2
TGTGCCAGCAGCCCCGCCATAGACAGCGGGGAGCTGTTTTTT
CASSPAIDSGELFF
>13|.|few|TRBV28|TRBJ1-5
TGTGCCAGCAGTTTTGGTAAGGGACAGCCCCAGCATTTT
CASSFGKGQPQHF
>15|TRBD1|few|TRBV6-5|TRBJ1-2
TGTGCCAGCAGTTACTCTCACCAGGGGGGATCTGGCTACACCTTC
CASSYSHQGGSGYTF
>16|TRBD1|few|TRBV18|TRBJ2-4
TGTGCCAGCTCACCACCGACGGCAGGGGGCAGGGACATTCAGTACTTC
CASSPPTAGGRDIQYF
>16|.|many|TRBV4-3|TRBJ2-5
TGCGCCAGCAGCCAAGGGGGGGTTGGGCGTGGAGAGACCCAGTACTTC
CASSQGGVGRGETQYF
>12|.|.|TRBV7-7|TRBJ2-7
TGTGCTAGCAGCTCCGGGTCGGACGAGCAGTACTTC
CASSSGSDEQYF
>12|.|few|TRBV7-3|TRBJ2-3
TGTGCCAGCAGCTTTTCATCCGATACGCAGTATTTT
CASSFSSDTQYF
>15|.|.|TRBV6-5|TRBJ2-2
TGTGCCAGCAGTTACCGGGACCTTAGCTCCGGGGAGCTGTTTTTT
CASSYRDLSSGELFF
>14|TRBD2|.|TRBV7-2|TRBJ2-7
TGTGCCAGCAGCCGTAGCGGGAGCGGGTACGAGCAGTACTTC
CASSRSGSGYEQYF
>11|.|.|TRBV25-1|TRBJ2-7
TGTGCCAGCAGCCTACTTTACGAGCAGTACTTC
CASSLLYEQYF
>14|TRBD2|few|TRBV11-1|TRBJ2-1
TGTGCCAGCAGCTCAAGCGGGAGGATCGATGAGCAGTTCTTC
CASSSSGRIDEQFF
>15|TRBD2|.|TRBV6-6|TRBJ2-1
TGTGCCAGCAGTTACAGGGGGACTAGCGGAAATGAGCAGTTCTTC
CASSYRGTSGNEQFF
>16|.|few|TRBV7-2|TRBJ2-7
TGTGCCAGCAGCTTAGCTGCCGGCGCTAGCTCCTACGAGCAGTACTTC
CASSLAAGASSYEQYF
>15|.|.|TRBV27|TRBJ2-7
TGTGCCAGCAGTGGAGTGAGAGGGGCGGACTACGAGCAGTACTTC
CASSGVRGADYEQYF
>14|TRBD2|few|TRBV6-1|TRBJ2-2
TGTGCCAGCATCCGGGGGAGGGACACCGGGGAGCTGTTTTTT
CASIRGRDTGELFF
>15|.|few|TRBV7-2|TRBJ2-1
TGTGCCAGCAGCTTAGAAGTCACCTCCTACAATGAGCAGTTCTTC
CASSLEVTSYNEQFF
>12|TRBD1|few|TRBV7-9|TRBJ2-4
TGTGCCAGCAGCCCGGACAGGATGAGTCAGTACTTC
CASSPDRMSQYF
>15|TRBD2|.|TRBV18|TRBJ2-1
TGTGCCAGCTCACCGGGACTAGCGCAATCCAATGAGCAGTTCTTC
CASSPGLAQSNEQFF
>13|.|many|TRBV7-7|TRBJ2-5
TGTGCTAGCAGCTTAGGGGGGATGAAGACCCAGTACTTC
CASSLGGMKTQYF
>13|.|few|TRBV7-2|TRBJ2-3
TGTGCCAGCAAAGGGCCGATGACAGATACGCAGTATTTT
CASKGPMTDTQYF
>13|.|many|TRBV6-6|TRBJ1-5
TGTGCCACTAGTGGGGGCGCAGGCCAGCCCCAGCATTTT
CATSGGAGQPQHF
>12|.|.|TRBV15|TRBJ2-7
TGTGCCACCAGCAGAGATTCTCAGGGGCAGTACTTC
CATSRDSQGQYF
>14|.|.|TRBV5-1|TRBJ2-2
TGCGCCAGCAGCTTGGGGGTTCGGGCCGGGGAGCTGTTTTTT
CASSLGVRAGELFF
>14|TRBD1|few|TRBV14|TRBJ1-2
TGTGCCAGCAGCCAAGGAACAGGGGGCTATGGCTACACCTTC
CASSQGTGGYGYTF
>15|TRBD2|few|TRBV2|TRBJ2-7
TGTGCCAGTACCTCTAGCGGGAGGGCCACCTACGAGCAGTACTTC
CASTSSGRATYEQYF
>15|TRBD2|.|TRBV5-1|TRBJ2-2
TGCGCCAGCAGCCCACTAGCGGGAGAAAACGGGGAGCTGTTTTTT
CASSPLAGENGELFF
>15|.|few|TRBV6-6|TRBJ2-7
TGTGCCAGCAGTTACTTGGGGCAGGCCTCCTACGAGCAGTACTTC
CASSYLGQASYEQYF